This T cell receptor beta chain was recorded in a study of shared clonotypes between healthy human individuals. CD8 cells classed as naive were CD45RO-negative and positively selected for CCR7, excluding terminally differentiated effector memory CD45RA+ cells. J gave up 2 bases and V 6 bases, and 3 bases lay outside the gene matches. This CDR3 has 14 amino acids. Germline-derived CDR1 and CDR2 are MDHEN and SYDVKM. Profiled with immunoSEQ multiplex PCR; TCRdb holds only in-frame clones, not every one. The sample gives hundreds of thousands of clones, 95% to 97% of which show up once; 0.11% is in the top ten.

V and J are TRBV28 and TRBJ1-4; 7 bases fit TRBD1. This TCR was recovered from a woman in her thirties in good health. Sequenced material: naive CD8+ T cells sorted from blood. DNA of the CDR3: TGTGCCAGCAGCGGAGGGGGCACTAATGAAAAACTGTTTTTT. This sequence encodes CASSGGGTNEKLFF.